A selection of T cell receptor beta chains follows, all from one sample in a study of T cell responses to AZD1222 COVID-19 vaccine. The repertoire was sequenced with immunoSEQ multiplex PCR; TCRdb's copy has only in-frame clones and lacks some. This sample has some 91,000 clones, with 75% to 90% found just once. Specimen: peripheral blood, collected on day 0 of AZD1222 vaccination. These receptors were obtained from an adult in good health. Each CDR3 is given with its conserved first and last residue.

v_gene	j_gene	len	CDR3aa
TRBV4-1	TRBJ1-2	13	CASSLGTVDGYTF
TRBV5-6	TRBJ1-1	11	CASRAGVEAFF
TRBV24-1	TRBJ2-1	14	CATSDAGVKDEQFF
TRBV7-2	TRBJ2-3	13	CASSPLGVNTQYF
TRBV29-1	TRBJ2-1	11	CSYREWGEQFF
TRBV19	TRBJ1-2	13	CATHRGLDYGYTF
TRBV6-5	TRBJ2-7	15	CASSYSPSGSYEQYF
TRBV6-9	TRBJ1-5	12	CAQGISNQPQHF
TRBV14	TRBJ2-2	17	CASSPGRPALNTGELFF
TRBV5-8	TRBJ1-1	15	CASSLWQGEGTEAFF
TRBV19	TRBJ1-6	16	CASRDLGIYPNSPLHF
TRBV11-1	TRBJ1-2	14	CASSLEGGAYGYTF
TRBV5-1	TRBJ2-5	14	CASSLAGQAETQYF
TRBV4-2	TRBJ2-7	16	CASSQDEERRTYEQYF
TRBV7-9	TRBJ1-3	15	CASSLGSQGKNTIYF
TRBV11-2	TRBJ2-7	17	CASSPFQLAGGPGEQYF
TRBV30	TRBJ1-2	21	CAWYRFITDRDSYSPNYGYTF
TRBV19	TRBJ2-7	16	CASRKGPREYNYEQYF
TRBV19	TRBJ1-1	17	CASSISTRLSVNTEAFF
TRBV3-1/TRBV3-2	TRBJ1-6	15	CASSRTGSGNSPLHF
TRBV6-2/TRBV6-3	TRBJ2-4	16	CASSWGDREAKNIQYF
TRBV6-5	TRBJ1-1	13	CASRLRASTEAFF
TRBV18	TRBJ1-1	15	CASSPGTSRDTEAFF
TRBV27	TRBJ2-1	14	CASSSRTPYNEQFF
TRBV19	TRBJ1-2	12	CASAEWDYGYTF
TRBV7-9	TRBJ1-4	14	CASSRPPTNEKLFF
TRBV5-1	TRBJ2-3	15	CASSPQGSSTDTQYF
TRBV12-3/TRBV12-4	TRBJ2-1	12	CASNEGSGRQFF
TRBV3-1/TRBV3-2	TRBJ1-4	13	CASSTATNEKLFF
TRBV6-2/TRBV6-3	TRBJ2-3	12	CASSNRVDTQYF
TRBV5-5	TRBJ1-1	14	CASSLWGKNTEAFF
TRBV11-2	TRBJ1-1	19	CASSPLTGVRDRMNTEAFF
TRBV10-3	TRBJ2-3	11	CASGTDDTQYF
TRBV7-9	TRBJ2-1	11	CASSLGREQFF
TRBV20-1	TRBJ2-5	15	CSASFWTGLGETQYF
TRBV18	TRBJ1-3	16	CASSPSQGSGGNTIYF
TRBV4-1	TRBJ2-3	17	CASSYGGDRDLPDTQYF
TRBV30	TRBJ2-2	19	CACQRGRGTSGSFTGELFF
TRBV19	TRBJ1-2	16	CASMEGQRAVNYGYTF
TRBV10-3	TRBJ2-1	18	CAISDNSGRGVSYNEQFF
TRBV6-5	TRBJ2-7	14	CASSSNPGRLEQYF
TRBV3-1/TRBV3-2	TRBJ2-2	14	CASSQQGITGELFF
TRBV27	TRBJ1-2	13	CASSFNLLGGYTF